One and the same sample provided the 24 T cell receptor beta chains below, sequenced in a study of OX40 agonist ivuxolimab in advanced cancers. Using immunoSEQ multiplex PCR, the repertoire was profiled, and TCRdb retains in-frame clones only, with some absent. The sample lists about 25,000 clones; roughly 93% were seen once. Material: CD4+ or CD8+ T cells sorted from blood, obtained in a trial of the OX40 agonist ivuxolimab. The receptors here all came from an adult with an advanced solid tumor such as melanoma, head and neck, liver or kidney cancer.

The V call is TRBV29-1, the J call TRBJ2-5, with a weak D call TRBD2 (7 bases). Germline assignment: CDR1 SQVTM and CDR2 ANQGSEA. With 7 bases removed from V and 5 bases from J, the gap between germline ends came to 20 bases. The CDR3 extends over 14 amino acids. CDR3 nucleotide sequence: TGCAGCGCCCCGTCTGGGGGGGGCGGGGAGACCCAGTACTTC. It codes for CSAPSGGGGETQYF.

The count of this clone is one. The rearrangement joins TRBV9 to TRBJ2-3; perhaps TRBD2 as D (7 bases). The ends were cut back, 3 bases at V and 4 bases at J, with 9 bases in the middle. This CDR3 comprises 13 residues. CDR1 is SGDLS, CDR2 YYNGEE, per germline. The CDR3 nucleotides are TGTGCCAGCAGCGAGGGGGGGCCAGATACGCAGTATTTT. Its translation is CASSEGGPDTQYF.

This clone showed up just once. V usage is TRBV27 and J usage is TRBJ2-2; a possible D gene is TRBD1 (6 bases). Trimming took off 6 bases at V and 0 bases at J, with 11 bases between the two ends. Germline lookup yields CDR1 MNHEY and CDR2 SMNVEV (reference sequence). The CDR3 is 15 amino acids. The CDR3 here is CASRLGQANTGELFF. In DNA, the CDR3 is TGTGCCAGCAGGCTGGGACAAGCGAACACCGGGGAGCTGTTTTTT.

This sequence joins TRBV5-8 and TRBJ2-1; D is unresolved. Germline CDR1 is SGHTS and CDR2 is YDEGEE. The germline V and J ends were trimmed by 2 bases and 10 bases, with 7 bases remaining between them. This CDR3 region has 11 residues. Here the CDR3 DNA reads TGTGCCAGCAGCTTTTTTTTAGAGCAGTTCTTC. Translating it yields CASSFFLEQFF.

This chain joins TRBV5-1 and TRBJ1-1, with 7 nucleotides matching TRBD1. Trimming removed 7 bases from V and 3 bases from J; junction bases left unmatched: 6. Germline V CDR1 and CDR2: SGHRS, YFSETQ. CDR3 length equals 13 residues. The CDR3 sequence is CASQQGRHTEAFF. The CDR3 coding sequence is TGCGCCAGCCAACAGGGGCGGCACACTGAAGCTTTCTTT.

The chain employs TRBV4-1 and TRBJ2-1; 10 bases fit TRBD2. V lost 0 bases, J lost 5 bases, and 7 bases stayed unmatched. Germline values: CDR1 MGHRA, CDR2 YSYEKL. The CDR3 runs to 17 residues. The CDR3 protein is CASSQESLAGVHNEQFF. The CDR3 nucleotides read TGCGCCAGCAGCCAAGAGTCTCTAGCGGGGGTCCACAATGAGCAGTTCTTC.

The rearrangement uses TRBV6-1 and TRBJ2-1; tentative D call: TRBD2 (5 bases). The V end was cut by 8 bases, the J end by 5 bases, with 13 bases between. In germline, CDR1 is MNHNS, CDR2 SASEGT. CDR3 length equals 13 residues. The CDR3 sequence is CASRSIGDNEQFF. CDR3 nucleotide sequence: TGTGCCAGCCGATCCATCGGGGACAATGAGCAGTTCTTC.

This rearrangement joins TRBV13 to TRBJ2-3; 8 bases are shared with TRBD1. V shed 4 bases and J 2 bases; nucleotides not matched to a gene: 5. CDR1 is PRHDT and CDR2 is FYEKMQ in the germline V gene (reference sequence). The CDR3 is 15 amino acids. CDR3 DNA: TGTGCCAGCAGCTCGGACAGGGAGGCCACAGATACGCAGTATTTT. It translates to CASSSDREATDTQYF.

Only one count was recorded for this clone. The CDR3, as DNA: TGCAGTTTTCAGAGGGGGCAAGAGCAGTACTTC. This codes for CSFQRGQEQYF. The chain uses TRBV29-1 and TRBJ2-5; 7 positions agree with TRBD1. Germline lookup yields CDR1 SQVTM and CDR2 ANQGSEA. This CDR3 is built from 11 residues.

The J gene is TRBJ1-5, the V gene TRBV28; 9 nucleotides agree with TRBD1. V lost 2 bases and J lost 6; bases outside the gene matches: 5. The germline V gene has CDR1 MDHEN and CDR2 SYDVKM. This CDR3 has 15 amino acids. The chain's CDR3 is CASSLETGGAQPQHF. CDR3 DNA: TGTGCCAGCAGTTTAGAGACAGGGGGTGCTCAGCCCCAGCATTTT.

The chain combines TRBV9 with TRBJ2-3; 8 bases match TRBD2. The V segment lost 0 bases and the J segment 5 bases; nucleotides outside the gene matches: 2. The CDR3 is 14 amino acids. Germline lookup yields CDR1 SGDLS and CDR2 YYNGEE. The DNA for the CDR3 is TGTGCCAGCAGCGTAGACAGCGGGAGAGATACGCAGTATTTT. The encoded protein is CASSVDSGRDTQYF.

The V call is TRBV7-2, the J call TRBJ2-3, with 14 bases matching TRBD2. The CDR3 has 20 amino acids. V trimming: 0 bases; J trimming: 0 bases; junction bases outside the gene matches: 8. Germline V gene data show CDR1 as SGHTA and CDR2 as FQGNSA. CDR3 DNA sequence: TGTGCCAGCAGCTTAGCGGAATTGGGACTAGCGGGGGCGAGCACAGATACGCAGTATTTT. It translates to CASSLAELGLAGASTDTQYF.

The J gene is TRBJ2-7, the V gene TRBV4-3; 7 bases line up with TRBD2. This CDR3 spans 16 amino acids. With V trimmed by 4 bases and J by 7 bases, 16 bases remained unmatched. Germline V gene data show CDR1 as LGHNA and CDR2 as YSLEER. CDR3 residues: CASSPSRGGWVTEQYF. The CDR3 nucleotides read TGCGCCAGCAGCCCCTCCCGGGGAGGGTGGGTAACGGAGCAGTACTTC.

The chain carries TRBV27 and TRBJ2-3; TRBD2 aligns across 7 bases. The germline V gene has CDR1 MNHEY and CDR2 SMNVEV (reference sequence). The CDR3 loop spans 16 amino acids. Losses at the gene ends were 6 bases for V and 2 bases for J; bases not matched to a gene: 11. Here the CDR3 reads CASSSLSGGFTDTQYF. CDR3 coding DNA: TGTGCCAGCAGCTCCCTATCCGGGGGGTTCACAGATACGCAGTATTTT.

On this clone: The junction departs from the called germline gene at one end, perhaps through a read error. CDR3 coding DNA: TGTGCTAGCAGCCCGGGCCCCATCGGGGGGGAGCTGTTTTTT. As protein: CASSPGPIGGELFF. The chain carries TRBV7-7 and TRBJ2-2; D not resolved. This CDR3 is built from 14 residues. Germline lookup yields CDR1 SSHAT and CDR2 FNYEAQ (reference sequence).

V gene TRBV29-1 combines with J gene TRBJ1-5, with 8 bases identical to TRBD1. Germline values: CDR1 SQVTM, CDR2 ANQGSEA. This CDR3 has 13 residues. Germline trimming cut 6 bases from V and 6 bases from J; bases unmatched to any gene: 7. The CDR3 loop is CSVGQGSGQPQHF. The CDR3 coding sequence is TGCAGCGTCGGACAGGGAAGTGGTCAGCCCCAGCATTTT.

The J gene is TRBJ2-7, the V gene TRBV5-1; the match to TRBD2 covers 8 bases. This CDR3 is 15 amino acids long. Trimming at V came to 6 bases and at J to 4 bases, leaving 12 bases not matched to a gene. The germline V gene has CDR1 SGHRS and CDR2 YFSETQ. The CDR3 sequence is CASIKTSGGGYEQYF. The CDR3 nucleotides are TGCGCCAGCATCAAAACTAGCGGAGGAGGGTACGAGCAGTACTTC.

J is TRBJ2-7 and V is TRBV4-3, with TRBD1 as a possible D gene (5 bases). This CDR3 is 15 amino acids long. V lost 1 base and J lost 2, with 12 bases in between. The germline gives CDR1 LGHNA, CDR2 YSLEER. In DNA form, the CDR3 reads TGCGCCAGCAGCCAAGGAGACCAAGGGGCCTACGAGCAGTACTTC. Its protein is CASSQGDQGAYEQYF.

The rearrangement uses TRBV7-8 and TRBJ2-7; D may be TRBD1 or TRBD2 (5 bases each). CDR3 length equals 15 residues. Trimming took off 2 bases at V and 2 bases at J, with 13 bases between the two ends. Germline V gives CDR1 SGHVS, CDR2 FQNEAQ. The CDR3 spells CASSLNLGRAYEQYF. DNA for the CDR3: TGTGCCAGCAGCTTAAACCTGGGGCGGGCCTACGAGCAGTACTTC.

This clone was recorded only once. The rearrangement joins TRBV7-3 to TRBJ2-1; D is unclear. The CDR3 loop spans 13 amino acids. Trimming removed 2 bases from V and 6 bases from J, with 8 bases in between. CDR1 is SGHTA and CDR2 is FQGTGA in the germline V gene. The CDR3 spells CASSLSHGNEQFF. The DNA of the CDR3 is TGTGCCAGCAGCTTATCACACGGCAATGAGCAGTTCTTC.

This rearrangement joins TRBV28 to TRBJ1-2, with no clear D. CDR1 and CDR2 from the germline V gene are MDHEN and SYDVKM. Deletions cut 5 bases from V and 3 bases from J, with 10 bases between. The CDR3 has 13 residues. The CDR3 region is CASSPSLDYGYTF. CDR3 bases: TGTGCCAGCAGTCCTTCATTAGACTATGGCTACACCTTC.

The chain is built from TRBV6-5 and TRBJ1-2, with TRBD1 as a possible D gene (6 bases). The germline V gene encodes CDR1 MNHEY and CDR2 SVGAGI. The CDR3 is made up of 15 amino acids. Between the trimmed V and J ends, which lost 6 bases and 6 bases, there was a span of 20 bases. In DNA form, the CDR3 reads TGTGCCAGCAGCCCGTTTGCGACAGGTTCGAATGGCTACACCTTC. Translated, it gives CASSPFATGSNGYTF.

This chain uses TRBV9 with TRBJ2-3, with D possibly being TRBD1 or TRBD2 (5 bases each). The germline V gene encodes CDR1 SGDLS and CDR2 YYNGEE. The germline V and J ends were trimmed by 4 bases and 0 bases, with 12 bases remaining between them. The CDR3 has 15 residues. CDR3 nucleotides: TGTGCCAGCAGCACCGGGACGGCTAGCACAGATACGCAGTATTTT. Its translation is CASSTGTASTDTQYF.

The J gene is TRBJ2-7, the V gene TRBV28; D is perhaps TRBD1 (6 bases). Per the germline V gene, CDR1 is MDHEN and CDR2 is SYDVKM. The CDR3 has 14 amino acids. V was pared by 4 bases and J by 2 bases, with 12 bases between. The CDR3 DNA sequence: TGTGCCAGCAGTTCCCTCCGGGACACCTACGAGCAGTACTTC. This translates into CASSSLRDTYEQYF.